Sequencing of this TCR beta chain was carried out in a study of neurological immune-mediated disorders. Overall study results and limits: No link was found between any clinical or MRI feature and the multiple sclerosis repertoire cluster. Private repertoires in all groups were suggested by the absence of shared CDR3 amino acid sequences among expanded clones across subjects.

With 10-nucleotide random UMIs included, cDNA was synthesized by 5'RACE. TCRdb reprocessed the 5' RACE reads with MiXCR, giving one entry per CDR3 protein. The sample holds about 81,000 distinct CDR3 sequences, about 4.3% seen once. This clonotype has a count of ten or more. Its antigen remains unidentified. Indicated time point: longitudinal time-point 3. Unsorted libraries were derived from 2 million PBMCs stored at -80 C. V lost 0 bases and J lost 0; bases outside the gene matches: 4. This CDR3 spans 16 amino acids. Germline loops: CDR1 SGHRS, CDR2 YFSETQ. Sequencing was performed on PBMCs. The genes are TRBV5-1 and TRBJ2-5; 8 nucleotides agree with TRBD1. The TCR sequence derives from an older woman with multiple sclerosis. The CDR3 here is CASSLGTGSYQETQYF. CDR3 nucleotide sequence: TGCGCCAGCAGCTTGGGGACAGGGTCGTACCAAGAGACCCAGTACTTC.